These 32 T cell receptor beta chains share one sample of origin, sequenced in a study of cytomegalovirus exposure and HLA in healthy donors. The PCR contained 60 Vbeta and 13 Jbeta primers. Method: immunoSEQ multiplex PCR; TCRdb's copy keeps in-frame clones and lacks some. The top ten hold roughly 2% of the sample, which has around 170,000 clones, about four fifths seen once. Sequences were obtained from PBMCs. The receptor set was obtained from a woman between 25 and 40 years old in good health and CMV-seronegative.

J is TRBJ2-1 and V is TRBV7-9; D not resolved. The CDR3 extends over 10 amino acids. Trimming pared 2 bases from V and 10 bases from J, leaving 3 bases between. Germline-derived CDR1 and CDR2 are SEHNR and FQNEAQ (reference sequence). CDR3: CASSLLEQFF. CDR3 DNA: TGTGCCAGCAGCTTACTGGAGCAGTTCTTC.

V and J are TRBV5-1 and TRBJ2-7; 7 bases fit TRBD2. The V gene's germline CDR1 is SGHRS and CDR2 YFSETQ. This CDR3 comprises 15 residues. J gave up 2 bases and V 0 bases, and 5 bases lay outside the gene matches. The DNA of the CDR3 is TGCGCCAGCAGCTTGGGACTAGCTGCTCCCTACGAGCAGTACTTC. Translating it yields CASSLGLAAPYEQYF.

This chain uses TRBV15 with TRBJ2-7; 7 bases map to TRBD2. CDR1 and CDR2 (germline): LNHNV, YYDKDF (reference sequence). V lost 3 bases, J lost 7 bases, and 3 bases stayed unmatched. The CDR3 totals 12 residues. CDR3 DNA: TGTGCCACCAGCAGTAGCGGGCGGGAGCAGTACTTC. It is translated as CATSSSGREQYF.

V gene TRBV27 combines with J gene TRBJ1-6, with 7 bases lining up with TRBD1. This CDR3 spans 16 amino acids. V dropped 6 bases and J dropped 0; count of bases not matched to a gene: 5. The germline V gene has CDR1 MNHEY and CDR2 SMNVEV (reference sequence). The CDR3 loop is CASRPGQSSYNSPLHF. The CDR3, as DNA: TGTGCCAGCAGACCGGGACAGAGCTCCTATAATTCACCCCTCCACTTT.

Here the CDR3 reads CASSLERRSPLHF. The CDR3 coding sequence is TGTGCCAGCAGCTTAGAACGCAGGTCACCCCTCCACTTT. V usage is TRBV7-8 and J usage is TRBJ1-6, with D uncertain. Trimming cost V 1 base and J 10 bases, with 8 bases left between them. CDR1 and CDR2 (germline): SGHVS, FQNEAQ. The CDR3 extends over 13 amino acids. Complete variable domain (other parts from reference TRBV7-8 and TRBJ1-6): GAGVSQSPRYKVAKRGQDVALRCDPISGHVSLFWYQQALGQGPEFLTYFQNEAQLDKSGLPSDRFFAERPEGSVSTLKIQRTQQEDSAVYLCASSLERRSPLHFGNGTRLTVT.

This clone was recorded a few times. CDR3 sequence reads: CASSSGGPVETQYF. The CDR3 DNA reads as TGTGCCAGCAGCTCGGGGGGGCCTGTGGAGACCCAGTACTTC. V is TRBV6-1 and J is TRBJ2-5; 8 positions match TRBD2. Per germline, CDR1 MNHNS and CDR2 SASEGT. Trimming cost V 6 bases and J 5 bases; bases outside gene matches: 8. CDR3 length equals 14 residues.

V usage is TRBV10-1 and J usage is TRBJ2-3; TRBD1 agrees at 7 bases. Trimming at V came to 10 bases and at J to 3 bases, leaving 13 bases not matched to a gene. In germline, CDR1 is WNHNN, CDR2 SYGVQD (reference sequence). The CDR3 length is 15 residues. CDR3 protein: CATRPGTDVTDTQYF. The CDR3 nucleotides are TGCGCCACCCGTCCCGGGACAGATGTAACAGATACGCAGTATTTT.

This clone appeared once. This chain connects TRBV4-1 to TRBJ2-7, with TRBD1 identical over 12 bases. Trimming took 2 bases from V and 5 from J; bases not matched to a gene: 4. The CDR3 consists of 15 residues. The V gene's germline CDR1 is MGHRA and CDR2 YSYEKL. The CDR3: CASSQPGQGANEQYF. DNA of the CDR3: TGCGCCAGCAGCCAACCGGGACAGGGGGCCAACGAGCAGTACTTC.

In this sample, this clone turned up once. The gene calls are TRBV7-9 and TRBJ2-1; D unclear. V lost 6 bases and J 2 bases, leaving 5 bases between the germline ends. CDR1 is SEHNR and CDR2 is FQNEAQ in the germline V gene (reference sequence). The CDR3 runs 12 residues. The CDR3 DNA follows: TGTGCCAGCAGAAACACCTACAATGAGCAGTTCTTC. It is translated as CASRNTYNEQFF.

A single count supports this clone. The chain carries TRBV11-2 and TRBJ2-7; 7 positions agree with TRBD1. CDR3 length equals 14 residues. Germline-derived CDR1 and CDR2 are SGHAT and FQNNGV. V dropped 2 bases and J dropped 3; count of bases not matched to a gene: 4. CDR3 bases: TGTGCCAGCAGCTTACGCAGGGGGAACTACGAGCAGTACTTC. It encodes CASSLRRGNYEQYF.

The chain employs TRBV11-2 and TRBJ2-7, with TRBD2 identical over 11 bases. Germline trimming cut 1 base from V and 4 bases from J; bases unmatched to any gene: 9. This CDR3 has 17 residues. Germline-derived CDR1 and CDR2 are SGHAT and FQNNGV. The CDR3 sequence: CASSLGLMTSGAYEQYF. The DNA for the CDR3 is TGTGCCAGCAGCTTAGGGCTCATGACTAGCGGGGCTTACGAGCAGTACTTC.

The chain recombines TRBV9 with TRBJ1-1, with D unresolved. Trimming shortened V by 0 bases and J by 4 bases, and 4 bases separated the two germline ends. Per the germline V gene, CDR1 is SGDLS and CDR2 is YYNGEE. The CDR3 extends over 12 amino acids. The CDR3 nucleotides are TGTGCCAGCAGCGTAGACGGCACTGAAGCTTTCTTT. Protein sequence: CASSVDGTEAFF.

The genes are TRBV11-3 and TRBJ2-4, with D perhaps matching TRBD2 (5 bases). The CDR3 covers 14 residues. CDR1 and CDR2 from the germline V gene are SGHNT and YENEEA. V was shortened by 5 bases and J by 1 base, with 9 bases between the two germline ends. The DNA for the CDR3 is TGTGCCAGCAGCCCACGAGGGGCCAAAAACATTCAGTACTTC. Its translation is CASSPRGAKNIQYF.

The CDR3 here is CASSPGTGGSEAFF. The CDR3 DNA reads as TGCGCCAGCAGCCCGGGGACAGGGGGCTCTGAAGCTTTCTTT. The chain combines TRBV5-1 with TRBJ1-1, with 12 bases identical to TRBD1. Germline-derived CDR1 and CDR2 are SGHRS and YFSETQ. This CDR3 spans 14 amino acids. V trimming: 4 bases; J trimming: 6 bases; junction bases outside the gene matches: 4.

DNA of the CDR3: TGTGCCAGCACCTTTAGGGGGGGCCTACCTGCCCCTGAGCAGTTCTTC. Translation gives CASTFRGGLPAPEQFF. The chain has TRBV27 and TRBJ2-1; D is perhaps TRBD2 (7 bases). The germline CDR1 and CDR2 sequences are MNHEY and SMNVEV (reference sequence). The CDR3 totals 16 residues. V lost 7 bases to trimming and J lost 9 bases, with 25 bases between them.

The rearrangement links TRBV6-5 to TRBJ1-2; D unclear. V lost 0 bases to trimming and J lost 8 bases, with 10 bases between them. CDR1 is MNHEY, CDR2 SVGAGI, per germline. The CDR3 is 13 amino acids. DNA for the CDR3: TGTGCCAGCAGTTACTCGACGGCAGGCGGCTACACCTTC. It specifies CASSYSTAGGYTF.

The CDR3 DNA follows: TGCGCCAGCAGCTCCGGGATATACACAGATACGCAGTATTTT. Its protein product is CASSSGIYTDTQYF. The rearrangement links TRBV5-1 to TRBJ2-3; tentatively, D is TRBD2 (5 bases). Germline CDR1 reads SGHRS; CDR2 reads YFSETQ. The CDR3 is 14 amino acids. Trimming left V 3 bases short and J 2 bases short, with 10 bases between.

This clone was observed a handful of times. This chain uses TRBV30 with TRBJ1-5, with D possibly matching TRBD1 (5 bases). CDR3 length: 14 amino acids. Germline-derived CDR1 and CDR2 are GTSNPN and SVGIG (reference sequence). V was clipped by 2 bases and J by 3 bases, with 11 bases between them. DNA for the CDR3: TGTGCCTGGAGTTTGACAGCCATCAATCAGCCCCAGCATTTT. It specifies CAWSLTAINQPQHF.

V is TRBV5-1 and J is TRBJ1-6; TRBD1 is a possible D gene (5 bases). The CDR3 is made up of 14 amino acids. Deletions cut 3 bases from V and 7 bases from J, with 11 bases between. The germline gives CDR1 SGHRS, CDR2 YFSETQ. The CDR3, as DNA: TGCGCCAGCAGCTCCGACAGCACCAATTCACCCCTCCACTTT. Its translation: CASSSDSTNSPLHF.

The chain carries TRBV19 and TRBJ1-2, with D possibly being TRBD1 (5 bases). CDR1 and CDR2 (germline): LNHDA, SQIVND (reference sequence). There are 15 residues in the CDR3. The V and J ends lost 7 bases and 4 bases respectively, with 19 bases between them. The CDR3 DNA is TGTGCCAGTACTCCGGGGGGGACCTTAAGCTATGGCTACACCTTC. Amino acid sequence: CASTPGGTLSYGYTF.

The chain couples TRBV25-1 to TRBJ2-3; TRBD1 aligns across 7 bases. V lost 5 bases to trimming and J lost 2 bases; unmatched junction nucleotides: 7. Looked up from germline, CDR1 is MGHDK and CDR2 is SYGVNS. CDR3 size: 15 residues. As DNA, the CDR3 is TGTGCCAGCAGTCTGGGGGACAGCCCCACAGATACGCAGTATTTT. Translating gives CASSLGDSPTDTQYF.

The J gene is TRBJ2-1, the V gene TRBV18, with D perhaps matching TRBD2 (6 bases). The CDR3 length is 13 residues. The germline V gene has CDR1 KGHSH and CDR2 LQKENI. Trimming pared 3 bases from V and 8 bases from J, leaving 11 bases between. This CDR3 is CASSPLARDEQFF. Written as DNA, the CDR3 is TGTGCCAGCTCACCGCTAGCGCGGGATGAGCAGTTCTTC. The whole variable domain, filled in from reference TRBV18 and TRBJ2-1, reads NAGVMQNPRHLVRRRGQEARLRCSPMKGHSHVYWYRQLPEEGLKFMVYLQKENIIDESGMPKERFSAEFPKEGPSILRIQQVVRGDSAAYFCASSPLARDEQFFGPGTRLTVL.

This clone has only a few counts. The chain couples TRBV5-1 to TRBJ2-7, with TRBD1 matching over 11 bases. The CDR3 extends over 15 amino acids. With 4 bases clipped from V and 7 bases from J, the junction kept 10 bases outside the gene matches. Germline CDR1 and CDR2: SGHRS and YFSETQ. DNA for the CDR3: TGCGCCAGCAGCGCCGGACAGGGGGCCACGGGGGAGCAGTACTTC. The encoded protein is CASSAGQGATGEQYF.

The V call is TRBV2, the J call TRBJ2-7; 9 bases are a match to TRBD1. Per the germline V gene, CDR1 is SNHLY and CDR2 is FYNNEI. The V and J ends lost 9 bases and 0 bases, in that order; junction bases with no gene match: 6. The CDR3 runs 14 residues. CDR3: CASGRQGGSYEQYF. Here the CDR3 DNA reads TGTGCCAGTGGCCGACAGGGGGGCTCCTACGAGCAGTACTTC.

The rearrangement joins TRBV5-1 to TRBJ1-2; D is possibly TRBD1 (5 bases). The CDR3 is 16 residues long. Deletions cut 4 bases from V and 7 bases from J, with 23 bases between. Germline values: CDR1 SGHRS, CDR2 YFSETQ. The CDR3 DNA is TGCGCCAGCAGCACTCCGACCCAGGGCCCCGGGAGTGGCTACACCTTC. This gives the protein CASSTPTQGPGSGYTF.

Of note for this clone: One junction end does not reproduce the germline sequence, and a read error may be involved. The rearrangement uses TRBV7-7 and TRBJ1-1, with 8 bases aligning to TRBD1. The CDR3 is 13 residues long. Germline CDR1 and CDR2: SSHAT and FNYEAQ (reference sequence). The chain's CDR3 is CASSLDTGGEAFF. The CDR3 bases are TGTGCTAGCAGCCTAGATACAGGGGGGGAAGCTTTCTTT.

This sequence joins TRBV30 and TRBJ1-2; D is unclear. The germline V gene encodes CDR1 GTSNPN and CDR2 SVGIG (reference sequence). The CDR3 is 13 residues long. V dropped 4 bases and J dropped 2 bases, with 11 bases sitting between them. This CDR3 reads CAWTYPENYGYTF. CDR3 coding DNA: TGTGCCTGGACATACCCCGAGAACTATGGCTACACCTTC.

The gene calls are TRBV18 and TRBJ1-4, with D possibly matching TRBD1 (5 bases). Trimming cost V 6 bases and J 3 bases, with 14 bases left between them. Germline CDR1 KGHSH, CDR2 LQKENI. The CDR3 runs to 15 residues. The CDR3 DNA sequence: TGTGCCAGCTCCCCGGGACTTGCCTCTAATGAAAAACTGTTTTTT. It translates to CASSPGLASNEKLFF.

On this clone: Additional DNA sequences in this sample encode the identical CDR3. This chain connects TRBV4-1 to TRBJ1-6; tentative D call: TRBD1 (5 bases). The V gene lost 0 bases and the J gene lost 0 bases, with 9 bases spanning the gap. This CDR3 contains 17 residues. Germline V gene data show CDR1 as MGHRA and CDR2 as YSYEKL. CDR3 residues: CASSQDRGSSYNSPLHF. The CDR3 nucleotides are TGCGCCAGCAGCCAAGATAGGGGAAGCTCCTATAATTCACCCCTCCACTTT.

The chain carries TRBV27 and TRBJ1-2, with D tentatively TRBD1 (6 bases). Germline assignment: CDR1 MNHEY and CDR2 SMNVEV (reference sequence). V lost 8 bases and J lost 4, with 20 bases in between. This CDR3 has 15 amino acids. As DNA, the CDR3 is TGTGCCAGCTGTACATTTAGGGGGTCAATCTATGGCTACACCTTC. Its protein is CASCTFRGSIYGYTF.

This clone was found once. The chain uses TRBV4-2 and TRBJ1-6, with D perhaps TRBD1 (5 bases). This CDR3 has 15 amino acids. Germline V gene data show CDR1 as LGHNA and CDR2 as YNFKEQ. Trimming pared 2 bases from V and 5 bases from J, leaving 10 bases between. The CDR3 bases are TGTGCCAGCAGCCAACCGGGGGGAGATAATTCACCCCTCCACTTT. Protein: CASSQPGGDNSPLHF.

The J gene is TRBJ2-1, the V gene TRBV6-1, with TRBD1 identical over 10 bases. CDR3 length: 14 amino acids. V was clipped by 6 bases and J by 2 bases; unmatched bases: 1. Germline loops: CDR1 MNHNS, CDR2 SASEGT. CDR3 in amino acids: CASRGTGAYNEQFF. Here the CDR3 DNA reads TGTGCCAGCAGGGGGACAGGGGCCTACAATGAGCAGTTCTTC.